Listed here are 10 T cell receptor beta chains from one sample, sequenced in a study of blood T cell repertoires in COVID-19 (dated by TCRdb to 2018 to 2021). Library generation was performed with the immunoSEQ multiplex PCR assay. TCRdb took over this immuneACCESS table, retaining in-frame rearrangements with V and J assigned. Such tables are incomplete; in checked studies, under half of the missing clones stem from an unresolved V gene, and the remainder is unexplained. The sample contains a few hundred thousand clones, 75% to 90% of them found a single time. Of the sample, more than 0.8% falls within the top ten clones. The sample was PBMCs or T cells enriched from blood (not recorded which). All receptors come from a man younger than 35 who had recovered from COVID-19.

This chain joins TRBV19 and TRBJ1-5; no firm D call. This CDR3 is 15 amino acids long. Deletions cut 3 bases from V and 7 bases from J, with 16 bases between. The germline V gene encodes CDR1 LNHDA and CDR2 SQIVND (reference sequence). The CDR3 nucleotides are TGTGCCAGTAGTATCACCAGTGGGCCTCCCCAGCCCCAGCATTTT. Its translation is CASSITSGPPQPQHF.

This chain links TRBV7-2 with TRBJ2-1, with D unresolved. The CDR3 consists of 14 residues. V lost 1 base to trimming and J lost 8 bases, with 12 bases between them. Germline values: CDR1 SGHTA, CDR2 FQGNSA. DNA for the CDR3: TGTGCCAGCAGCTTAGTGGCTAGTGCGGATGAGCAGTTCTTC. This gives the protein CASSLVASADEQFF.

V usage is TRBV18 and J usage is TRBJ2-7; TRBD2 matches 8 bases. With V trimmed by 4 bases and J by 4 bases, 6 bases remained unmatched. The V gene's germline CDR1 is KGHSH and CDR2 LQKENI. The CDR3 loop spans 14 amino acids. This CDR3 is CASSLLADNYEQYF. The CDR3 DNA is TGTGCCAGCTCACTACTAGCGGACAATTACGAGCAGTACTTC.

This clone appeared a few times. The rearrangement joins TRBV19 to TRBJ1-2; 8 positions agree with TRBD1. CDR3 size: 15 residues. With V trimmed by 5 bases and J by 3 bases, 8 bases remained unmatched. Germline V CDR1 and CDR2: LNHDA, SQIVND (reference sequence). DNA for the CDR3: TGTGCCAGTAGTCCCCCGGGACAGGACTACTATGGCTACACCTTC. Its translation is CASSPPGQDYYGYTF. Based on the CDR3 plus reference TRBV19 and TRBJ1-2, the full variable domain is DGGITQSPKYLFRKEGQNVTLSCEQNLNHDAMYWYRQDPGQGLRLIYYSQIVNDFQKGDIAEGYSVSREKKESFPLTVTSAQKNPTAFYLCASSPPGQDYYGYTFGSGTRLTVV.

This chain links TRBV20-1 with TRBJ1-2; perhaps TRBD1 as D (6 bases). Germline lookup yields CDR1 DFQATT and CDR2 SNEGSKA (reference sequence). This CDR3 spans 15 amino acids. V was trimmed by 3 bases and J by 9 bases, leaving 23 bases between them. The CDR3 DNA reads as TGCAGTGCTAGTCCCAATAGAGAAAGCAGGGGCCGCTACACCTTC. Translation: CSASPNRESRGRYTF.

This clone was picked up one time. This sequence joins TRBV12-3 or TRBV12-4 and TRBJ2-1, with TRBD2 matching over 8 bases. This CDR3 has 13 residues. Trimming at V came to 3 bases and at J to 7 bases, leaving 2 bases not matched to a gene. CDR3 region: CASSFSGVNEQFF. CDR3 nucleotide sequence: TGTGCCAGCAGTTTTAGCGGGGTGAATGAGCAGTTCTTC.

This sequence joins TRBV5-1 and TRBJ2-2; TRBD1 matches at 12 bases. J was trimmed by 7 bases and V by 1 base; bases with no gene match: 14. The CDR3 loop spans 19 amino acids. CDR1 and CDR2 (germline): SGHRS, YFSETQ. CDR3 coding DNA: TGCGCCAGCAGCTTGATTACCGGGACAGGGGGCCTTGTAGGCGGGGAGCTGTTTTTT. Translation: CASSLITGTGGLVGGELFF.

The V call is TRBV5-1, the J call TRBJ1-2; TRBD1 is a possible D gene (6 bases). In germline, CDR1 is SGHRS, CDR2 YFSETQ. V lost 8 bases and J 3 bases, leaving 17 bases between the germline ends. The length of the CDR3 is 14 residues. CDR3 protein: CASSEQGFDYGYTF. The CDR3 DNA follows: TGCGCCAGTTCCGAACAGGGTTTCGACTATGGCTACACCTTC.

V is TRBV19 and J is TRBJ2-2; 7 nucleotides match TRBD1. The CDR3 is 14 amino acids. Germline CDR1 reads LNHDA; CDR2 reads SQIVND (reference sequence). After removal of 7 bases from V and 6 bases from J, the junction contained 8 bases not matched to a gene. The CDR3, as DNA: TGTGCCAGTAAAGACAGGGTAGACGCCGGGGAGCTGTTTTTT. Amino acid sequence: CASKDRVDAGELFF.

Only one count was recorded for this clone. The gene calls are TRBV6-2 or TRBV6-3 and TRBJ1-5; D uncertain. The ends were cut back, 4 bases at V and 0 bases at J, with 10 bases in the middle. CDR1 is MNHEY and CDR2 is SVGEGT in the germline V gene. The CDR3 consists of 15 residues. The CDR3 nucleotides are TGTGCCAGCAGTTCGGCAGGATATAGCAATCAGCCCCAGCATTTT. As protein: CASSSAGYSNQPQHF.